This note documents a single T cell receptor beta chain sequence. Antigen unknown. Genomic DNA of every subset was divided equally among multiple immunoSEQ plates. TCRdb keeps only in-frame clones here, not all; method: immunoSEQ multiplex PCR. This table holds approximately 980,000 clones, over 60% found once. The record originates from a study of shared clonotypes between healthy human individuals. About the study: CD4 naive cells filled three plates per donor, CD4 memory three, CD8 naive two and CD8 memory one. Overall study results and limits: Generation probability values for non-shared clonotypes were lower than those for clonotypes shared by all four donors.

Trimming removed 4 bases from V and 7 bases from J; junction bases left unmatched: 5. The CDR3 sequence is 15 residues long. Per germline, CDR1 SGHRS and CDR2 YFSETQ. Donors were healthy HIV-negative adults without recent acute infections or vaccinations. This TCR was sampled from a man younger than 35 in good health. The V call is TRBV5-1, the J call TRBJ2-1; 13 nucleotides align to TRBD2. Material for sequencing was memory CD4+ T cells sorted from blood. As for subset: CD45RA-negative fraction. This chain's CDR3 is CASSAGTSGTNEQFF. CDR3 nucleotide sequence: TGCGCCAGCAGCGCCGGGACTAGCGGGACGAATGAGCAGTTCTTC.